This T cell receptor (beta chain) originates from a study of T-cell reconstitution after alpha-beta-depleted transplantation in children. Researchers prepared the TCRbeta library using unique molecular identifiers, the study reports. MiXCR, run by TCRdb on the PCR reads, gives a single entry per CDR3 protein. The data contain approximately 630,000 distinct CDR3 sequences, roughly 13% of them seen just once; the ten biggest clones take up roughly 0.77%. Between the trimmed V and J ends, which lost 1 base and 0 bases, there was a span of 7 bases. In germline, CDR1 is SGHRS, CDR2 YFSETQ. The CDR3 runs 14 residues.

The chain links TRBV5-1 to TRBJ1-1; no clear D gene. The sequencing used PBMCs, collected before TCRalphabeta/CD19-depleted stem cell transplant. The sequence was obtained from a girl aged 2 to 9 with congenital amegakaryocytic thrombocytopenia, due to receive a stem cell transplant. This CDR3 reads CASSLTYMNTEAFF. CDR3 bases: TGCGCCAGCAGCTTGACCTACATGAACACTGAAGCTTTCTTT. Full variable domain (missing parts from reference TRBV5-1 and TRBJ1-1): KAGVTQTPRYLIKTRGQQVTLSCSPISGHRSVSWYQQTPGQGLQFLFEYFSETQRNKGNFPGRFSGRQFSNSRSEMNVSTLELGDSALYLCASSLTYMNTEAFFGQGTRLTVV.